One sample yielded the 16 T cell receptor beta chains listed below, sequenced in a study of OX40 agonist ivuxolimab in advanced cancers. Libraries were prepared by immunoSEQ multiplex PCR; TCRdb keeps only in-frame clonotypes and omits some of them. The table shows under 80,000 clones, with 89% occurring only once. The sample was CD4+ or CD8+ T cells sorted from blood, taken in a trial of the OX40 agonist ivuxolimab. All receptors derive from an adult with an advanced solid tumor such as melanoma, head and neck, liver or kidney cancer.

This chain joins TRBV5-4 and TRBJ2-5; 7 positions agree with TRBD1. The better agreement between TRBJ2-7 and the DNA end casts doubt on the J call. In germline, CDR1 is SGHNT, CDR2 YYREEE (reference sequence). This CDR3 spans 13 amino acids. The CDR3 nucleotides read TGTGCCAGCACCCAGGACAGGCGCGACGAGCAGTACTTC. Translated: CASTQDRRDEQYF.

This rearrangement joins TRBV29-1 to TRBJ2-7, with TRBD2 as a possible D gene (6 bases). The V end lost 0 bases, the J end lost 1 base, and 22 bases lay between the germline ends. The length of the CDR3 is 18 residues. Germline V CDR1 and CDR2: SQVTM, ANQGSEA. CDR3 DNA sequence: TGCAGCGTTGAAGATCCGGAGGGCCCAGGGCGCGGTTCCTACGAGCAGTACTTC. Protein product: CSVEDPEGPGRGSYEQYF.

This clone was seen a few times. The genes are TRBV28 and TRBJ2-7; D might be TRBD2 (6 bases). V lost 4 bases and J lost 6, with 19 bases in between. The CDR3 consists of 15 residues. The germline gives CDR1 MDHEN, CDR2 SYDVKM. The DNA of the CDR3 is TGTGCCAGCAGTTCCTCCCGGGACTCGTACTTCGAGCAGTACTTC. This translates into CASSSSRDSYFEQYF.

The chain joins TRBV7-9 to TRBJ2-7; 7 nucleotides line up with TRBD2. After removal of 5 bases from V and 3 bases from J, the junction contained 10 bases not matched to a gene. This CDR3 spans 15 amino acids. Germline V gene data show CDR1 as SEHNR and CDR2 as FQNEAQ (reference sequence). DNA of the CDR3: TGTGCCAGCAGCCGTGGACTAGGCTTATACTACGAGCAGTACTTC. As protein: CASSRGLGLYYEQYF.

The chain combines TRBV28 with TRBJ2-5; 7 bases align to TRBD1. Germline CDR1 MDHEN, CDR2 SYDVKM. V was pared by 3 bases and J by 1 base, with 5 bases of the junction left unmatched. The CDR3 runs to 15 residues. CDR3 sequence reads: CASSFGTDSQETQYF. As DNA, the CDR3 is TGTGCCAGCAGTTTTGGGACAGACAGCCAAGAGACCCAGTACTTC.

The chain links TRBV27 to TRBJ1-5; D is possibly TRBD1 (5 bases). V lost 5 bases, J lost 6 bases, and 14 bases lay in between. The germline gives CDR1 MNHEY, CDR2 SMNVEV (reference sequence). There are 14 residues in the CDR3. CDR3 protein: CASSPAGRIQPQHF. The CDR3 DNA follows: TGTGCCAGCAGTCCGGCAGGGAGAATTCAGCCCCAGCATTTT.

V usage is TRBV19 and J usage is TRBJ2-2, with D perhaps matching TRBD2 (7 bases). V was cut by 8 bases and J by 6 bases, with 19 bases left in between. The CDR3 is 15 residues long. Germline V lookup: CDR1 LNHDA, CDR2 SQIVND (reference sequence). CDR3 residues: CASSAIGGQAGELFF. In DNA, the CDR3 is TGTGCCAGTTCGGCCATCGGGGGGCAAGCCGGGGAGCTGTTTTTT.

This clone was found once. CDR3 region: CASSLAQARYEQYF. CDR3 DNA sequence: TGTGCCAGCAGCTTAGCACAGGCCCGGTACGAGCAGTACTTC. The rearrangement links TRBV13 to TRBJ2-7, with D maybe TRBD1 (5 bases). Germline CDR1 reads PRHDT; CDR2 reads FYEKMQ (reference sequence). CDR3 length: 14 amino acids. V lost 1 base to trimming and J lost 4 bases, with 11 bases between them. The whole variable domain, remainder taken from reference TRBV13 and TRBJ2-7, is AAGVIQSPRHLIKEKRETATLKCYPIPRHDTVYWYQQGPGQDPQFLISFYEKMQSDKGSIPDRFSAQQFSDYHSELNMSSLELGDSALYFCASSLAQARYEQYFGPGTRLTVT.

In this sample, this clone turned up a few times. The chain carries TRBV7-8 and TRBJ1-2; TRBD1 aligns across 7 bases. This CDR3 is built from 12 residues. CDR1 is SGHVS, CDR2 FQNEAQ, per germline. With V trimmed by 5 bases and J by 8 bases, 5 bases remained unmatched. The CDR3, as DNA: TGTGCCAGCAGCCTTCAGGGGGGCGGCTACACCTTC. Protein sequence: CASSLQGGGYTF.

In DNA, the CDR3 is TGTGCCAGCAGCTTAGCGGGAGGGCCGGCGGAGGAGCTGTTTTTT. It translates to CASSLAGGPAEELFF. The rearrangement links TRBV7-8 to TRBJ2-2; the match to TRBD2 covers 7 bases. The V segment lost 0 bases and the J segment 10 bases; nucleotides outside the gene matches: 8. The germline CDR1 and CDR2 sequences are SGHVS and FQNEAQ. The CDR3 consists of 15 residues.

V usage is TRBV5-6 and J usage is TRBJ1-1; D perhaps matches TRBD1 (5 bases). Trimming cost V 4 bases and J 3 bases, with 16 bases left between them. Germline CDR1 and CDR2: SGHDT and YYEEEE. The CDR3 totals 15 residues. CDR3 amino acids: CASSPAAGRHTEAFF. The CDR3 DNA is TGTGCCAGCAGCCCGGCGGCAGGGAGGCACACTGAAGCTTTCTTT.

In its sample, this clone was seen once. This chain connects TRBV14 to TRBJ2-1; D is unresolved. V was cut by 3 bases and J by 4 bases, with 4 bases left in between. This CDR3 has 12 residues. Germline loops: CDR1 SGHDN, CDR2 FVKESK. CDR3 nucleotides: TGTGCCAGCAGCCAGCTATACAATGAGCAGTTCTTC. It is translated as CASSQLYNEQFF.

J is TRBJ2-1 and V is TRBV4-3; D gene unclear. From germline, CDR1 is LGHNA and CDR2 YSLEER. The ends were cut back, 1 base at V and 4 bases at J, with 17 bases in the middle. The CDR3 runs 17 residues. The CDR3 loop is CASSQGPPGDLYNEQFF. As DNA, the CDR3 is TGCGCCAGCAGCCAAGGCCCGCCAGGAGACCTTTACAATGAGCAGTTCTTC.

The rearrangement links TRBV6-5 to TRBJ1-2; no clear D gene. The length of the CDR3 is 13 residues. Germline assignment: CDR1 MNHEY and CDR2 SVGAGI. Trimming took 6 bases from V and 6 from J, leaving 14 bases between them. The CDR3 bases are TGTGCCAGCAGCTCGGGCCGGGGAGATGGCTACACCTTC. Translation gives CASSSGRGDGYTF.

V gene TRBV7-9 combines with J gene TRBJ1-2, with 9 bases identical to TRBD1. The CDR3 is 16 amino acids. Germline values: CDR1 SEHNR, CDR2 FQNEAQ (reference sequence). The V gene end was trimmed by 4 bases and the J gene end by 6 bases; junction bases not matched to a gene: 12. The CDR3 DNA reads TGTGCCAGCAGCTCGAACCCCCGTGGACAGGGGAATGGCTACACCTTC. This gives the protein CASSSNPRGQGNGYTF.

This chain connects TRBV7-3 to TRBJ1-2; perhaps TRBD1 as D (6 bases). V was cut by 1 base and J by 4 bases, with 25 bases left in between. The CDR3 runs to 19 residues. Germline V lookup: CDR1 SGHTA, CDR2 FQGTGA. This chain's CDR3 is CASSLNGVGDRPRTYGYTF. The CDR3 nucleotides read TGTGCCAGCAGCTTAAATGGCGTTGGTGACAGGCCACGGACCTATGGCTACACCTTC.